Below are 32 T cell receptor beta chains sequenced from a single sample in a study of blood T cell repertoires in COVID-19. The repertoire was sequenced with immunoSEQ multiplex PCR; TCRdb's copy has only in-frame clones and lacks some. The repertoire holds fewer than 650,000 clones, with roughly nine tenths as singletons. The sequenced sample consisted of peripheral blood. The receptor source for this set is a woman aged 50 to 60 with COVID-19, enrolled during active disease.

The J gene is TRBJ2-1, the V gene TRBV7-8; 9 nucleotides align to TRBD2. Germline CDR1 reads SGHVS; CDR2 reads FQNEAQ. CDR3 length: 16 amino acids. V trimming: 5 bases; J trimming: 4 bases; junction bases outside the gene matches: 9. The CDR3 is CASSPWNLAGYNEQFF. CDR3 DNA sequence: TGTGCCAGCAGCCCTTGGAACCTAGCGGGGTACAATGAGCAGTTCTTC.

The table lists this clone with a count of one. The CDR3 loop is CASSKGLALFSYEQYF. CDR3 nucleotide sequence: TGTGCCAGCAGTAAAGGACTAGCGTTATTTTCCTACGAGCAGTACTTC. The chain uses TRBV28 and TRBJ2-7; 9 nucleotides line up with TRBD2. The CDR3 runs to 16 residues. Germline V gene lookup returns CDR1 MDHEN and CDR2 SYDVKM. The V segment lost 5 bases and the J segment 1 base; nucleotides outside the gene matches: 9.

The chain uses TRBV10-3 and TRBJ1-3; D is unresolved. V lost 2 bases and J 0 bases, leaving 11 bases between the germline ends. This CDR3 has 16 amino acids. Germline CDR1 ENHRY, CDR2 SYGVKD. The CDR3 loop reads CAISEPTGNSGNTIYF. DNA of the CDR3: TGTGCCATCAGTGAGCCGACCGGGAACTCTGGAAACACCATATATTTT.

V is TRBV3-1 (or the pseudogene TRBV3-2) and J is TRBJ2-3, with 7 bases matching TRBD2. CDR3 size: 16 residues. The ends lost 4 bases at V and 5 bases at J; junction bases unmatched: 12. In germline, CDR1 is LGHDT, CDR2 YNNKEL (reference sequence). CDR3 in DNA: TGTGCCAGCAGCCCTCCTTGGGGGGGGGAGGGAGATACGCAGTATTTT. Translated, it gives CASSPPWGGEGDTQYF.

The V call is TRBV5-6, the J call TRBJ2-1; D call uncertain. The CDR3 sequence is 12 residues long. Trimming removed 2 bases from V and 4 bases from J, with 4 bases in between. Germline values: CDR1 SGHDT, CDR2 YYEEEE. The CDR3 sequence is CASSFSYNEQFF. The CDR3 nucleotides read TGTGCCAGCAGCTTCTCGTACAATGAGCAGTTCTTC.

The chain uses TRBV10-3 and TRBJ1-2, with 7 bases fitting TRBD1. The CDR3 is 12 residues long. The V gene's germline CDR1 is ENHRY and CDR2 SYGVKD. The V gene end was trimmed by 6 bases and the J gene end by 4 bases; junction bases not matched to a gene: 2. The CDR3 DNA sequence: TGTGCCATCAGAGACAGGGTCTATGGCTACACCTTC. Translation gives CAIRDRVYGYTF.

This clone was observed a few times. The J gene is TRBJ2-3, the V gene TRBV20-1, with 9 nucleotides matching TRBD2. Germline trimming cut 3 bases from V and 4 bases from J; bases unmatched to any gene: 8. Per the germline V gene, CDR1 is DFQATT and CDR2 is SNEGSKA (reference sequence). The CDR3 is made up of 15 amino acids. CDR3 in DNA: TGCAGTGCTAGTGGGCGGCGGGGGGGTCCAGATACGCAGTATTTT. Its protein is CSASGRRGGPDTQYF.

The chain joins TRBV5-1 to TRBJ1-1; D gene unclear. Germline-derived CDR1 and CDR2 are SGHRS and YFSETQ. This CDR3 region has 15 residues. Deletions cut 1 base from V and 0 bases from J, with 10 bases between. This CDR3 is CASSLRSPLNTEAFF. For the CDR3, the DNA is TGCGCCAGCAGCTTGAGGAGCCCACTGAACACTGAAGCTTTCTTT.

V and J are TRBV7-2 and TRBJ2-7; 8 nucleotides align to TRBD2. CDR1 and CDR2 from the germline V gene are SGHTA and FQGNSA. The CDR3 contains 14 residues. The V gene end was trimmed by 2 bases and the J gene end by 5 bases; junction bases not matched to a gene: 5. CDR3 DNA: TGTGCCAGCAGCTTACGCGGGGGGCCTAACGAGCAGTACTTC. This codes for CASSLRGGPNEQYF.

In nucleotides, the CDR3 is TGTGCCAGCAGTGAAGCGCCGGACAGGGTTGTCTACACCTTC. Its translation is CASSEAPDRVVYTF. This chain joins TRBV6-1 and TRBJ1-2; TRBD1 agrees at 8 bases. The germline V gene has CDR1 MNHNS and CDR2 SASEGT. This CDR3 region has 14 residues. With V trimmed by 0 bases and J by 10 bases, 7 bases remained unmatched.

The chain carries TRBV9 and TRBJ1-3; 12 nucleotides match TRBD1. Per the germline V gene, CDR1 is SGDLS and CDR2 is YYNGEE. V was pared by 4 bases and J by 8 bases, with 4 bases of the junction left unmatched. CDR3 length equals 14 residues. The chain's CDR3 is CASSPGDRGHTIYF. The CDR3 nucleotides are TGTGCCAGCAGCCCGGGGGACAGGGGGCACACCATATATTTT. The variable domain in full, completed from reference TRBV9 and TRBJ1-3, reads DSGVTQTPKHLITATGQRVTLRCSPRSGDLSVYWYQQSLDQGLQFLIQYYNGEERAKGNILERFSAQQFPDLHSELNLSSLELGDSALYFCASSPGDRGHTIYFGEGSWLTVV.

The chain has TRBV19 and TRBJ2-3, with 10 bases that match TRBD2. The germline V gene has CDR1 LNHDA and CDR2 SQIVND (reference sequence). CDR3 length: 16 residues. Trimming took 8 bases from V and 6 from J; bases not matched to a gene: 14. The chain's CDR3 is CASSPAGSGGLDTQYF. In DNA, the CDR3 is TGTGCCAGTTCCCCCGCGGGTAGCGGGGGGCTCGATACGCAGTATTTT. The whole variable domain, filled in from reference TRBV19 and TRBJ2-3, reads DGGITQSPKYLFRKEGQNVTLSCEQNLNHDAMYWYRQDPGQGLRLIYYSQIVNDFQKGDIAEGYSVSREKKESFPLTVTSAQKNPTAFYLCASSPAGSGGLDTQYFGPGTRLTVL.

A note on this clone: Different DNA sequences within this sample yield the same CDR3. This chain links TRBV30 with TRBJ1-1; D is perhaps TRBD1 (6 bases). V was cut by 2 bases and J by 5 bases, with 12 bases left in between. The CDR3 is 13 amino acids. CDR1 is GTSNPN, CDR2 SVGIG, per germline (reference sequence). CDR3 DNA sequence: TGTGCCTGGAGTAGGGGGGGCCGTACTGAAGCTTTCTTT. Its protein is CAWSRGGRTEAFF.

In its sample, this clone was seen once. V is TRBV19 and J is TRBJ1-5, with TRBD1 as a possible D gene (6 bases). V lost 7 bases to trimming and J lost 6 bases, with 19 bases between them. The CDR3 covers 15 residues. Looked up from germline, CDR1 is LNHDA and CDR2 is SQIVND (reference sequence). Here the CDR3 reads CASTLGQSPTQPQHF. The DNA for the CDR3 is TGTGCCAGTACCCTAGGACAGAGCCCGACTCAGCCCCAGCATTTT.

V usage is TRBV24-1 and J usage is TRBJ2-7; 8 bases are a match to TRBD1. Germline V lookup: CDR1 KGHDR, CDR2 SFDVKD. V shed 5 bases, J shed 3 bases, and the junction held 14 bases outside the gene matches. The CDR3 is made up of 17 amino acids. In nucleotides, the CDR3 is TGTGCCACCAGTGGTCTGCCTTGGCAGGGGGCTGACTACGAGCAGTACTTC. It translates to CATSGLPWQGADYEQYF.

The count of this clone is one. This chain links TRBV30 with TRBJ1-5, with TRBD1 identical over 8 bases. Looked up from germline, CDR1 is GTSNPN and CDR2 is SVGIG (reference sequence). This CDR3 is 14 amino acids long. After removal of 3 bases from V and 6 bases from J, the junction contained 7 bases not matched to a gene. The CDR3 here is CAWSIRGQGQPQHF. The CDR3, as DNA: TGTGCCTGGAGCATCAGGGGGCAGGGTCAGCCCCAGCATTTT.

V and J are TRBV6-1 and TRBJ2-5; 8 bases match TRBD1. Germline loops: CDR1 MNHNS, CDR2 SASEGT. This CDR3 spans 15 amino acids. V dropped 2 bases and J dropped 3; count of bases not matched to a gene: 5. CDR3: CASSEFSDREETQYF. CDR3 nucleotide sequence: TGTGCCAGCAGTGAATTTTCGGACAGGGAAGAGACCCAGTACTTC.

V is TRBV6-1 and J is TRBJ1-2; 9 bases line up with TRBD1. V was pared by 4 bases and J by 7 bases, with 13 bases of the junction left unmatched. The germline V gene encodes CDR1 MNHNS and CDR2 SASEGT. The CDR3 extends over 16 amino acids. CDR3 DNA sequence: TGTGCCAGCAGTGTTACCTGGACAGGGGCTCCCCTTGGCTACACCTTC. This gives the protein CASSVTWTGAPLGYTF.

This chain links TRBV2 with TRBJ2-1; no clear D gene. CDR1 and CDR2 (germline): SNHLY, FYNNEI. V lost 8 bases to trimming and J lost 10 bases, with 12 bases between them. The CDR3 spans 11 residues. Here the CDR3 DNA reads TGTGCCAGCTCCTACCCCCGGGAGCAGTTCTTC. This codes for CASSYPREQFF.

This clone was seen more than once but under ten times. The genes are TRBV4-1 and TRBJ1-2; TRBD1 agrees at 12 bases. In germline, CDR1 is MGHRA, CDR2 YSYEKL. The CDR3 consists of 15 residues. The V segment lost 5 bases and the J segment 6 bases; nucleotides outside the gene matches: 7. The CDR3 loop is CASSSRDRGRDGYTF. Here the CDR3 DNA reads TGCGCCAGCAGCTCCCGGGACAGGGGGCGCGATGGCTACACCTTC.

The chain uses TRBV19 and TRBJ1-1; TRBD1 matches at 9 bases. Germline V CDR1 and CDR2: LNHDA, SQIVND (reference sequence). Germline trimming cut 5 bases from V and 5 bases from J; bases unmatched to any gene: 9. CDR3 length: 15 amino acids. CDR3 sequence (DNA): TGTGCCAGTAGTCCGGGGACAGGGACGCGGACTGAAGCTTTCTTT. Translated, it gives CASSPGTGTRTEAFF.

The chain couples TRBV2 to TRBJ1-2; D unresolved. Germline CDR1 and CDR2: SNHLY and FYNNEI. Deletions cut 4 bases from V and 4 bases from J, with 19 bases between. The CDR3 is 16 residues long. The CDR3 region is CASSARSSPVRYGYTF. DNA for the CDR3: TGTGCCAGCAGTGCCCGGTCCTCCCCCGTTCGCTATGGCTACACCTTC.

The chain links TRBV18 to TRBJ2-3, with D tentatively TRBD2 (6 bases). Trimming pared 2 bases from V and 5 bases from J, leaving 14 bases between. Germline CDR1 reads KGHSH; CDR2 reads LQKENI. The CDR3 has 15 residues. The CDR3 sequence is CASSPVGGEEDTQYF. The CDR3 DNA is TGTGCCAGCTCACCAGTTGGAGGGGAGGAAGATACGCAGTATTTT.

The rearrangement links TRBV4-1 to TRBJ1-1; no firm D call. The CDR3 is made up of 12 amino acids. V was cut by 0 bases and J by 10 bases, with 9 bases left in between. The germline V gene has CDR1 MGHRA and CDR2 YSYEKL. The CDR3 region is CASSQDENRAFF. CDR3 sequence (DNA): TGCGCCAGCAGCCAAGATGAGAATCGAGCTTTCTTT.

The rearrangement joins TRBV7-8 to TRBJ1-6; a possible D gene is TRBD1 (6 bases). The germline V and J ends were trimmed by 3 bases and 10 bases, with 19 bases remaining between them. The CDR3 length is 16 residues. Germline-derived CDR1 and CDR2 are SGHVS and FQNEAQ. CDR3 protein: CASSFGGSSAASPLHF. The DNA of the CDR3 is TGTGCCAGCAGCTTTGGGGGCTCTTCGGCGGCCTCACCCCTCCACTTT.

V usage is TRBV5-1 and J usage is TRBJ2-2; D not resolved. The germline CDR1 and CDR2 sequences are SGHRS and YFSETQ. Trimming shortened V by 1 base and J by 10 bases, and 11 bases separated the two germline ends. There are 13 residues in the CDR3. This CDR3 is CASSLTSDSELFF. The CDR3 coding sequence is TGCGCCAGCAGCTTGACCTCCGACTCGGAGCTGTTTTTT.

This clone was seen a handful of times. The CDR3 DNA reads TGCGCCAGCAGCGGGCTTACAGGGCCCGGCTACACCTTC. Encoded protein: CASSGLTGPGYTF. The genes are TRBV5-1 and TRBJ1-2, with TRBD1 as a possible D gene (6 bases). V was pared by 4 bases and J by 8 bases, with 15 bases between. Per the germline V gene, CDR1 is SGHRS and CDR2 is YFSETQ. This CDR3 has 13 residues.

The rearrangement uses TRBV20-1 and TRBJ2-7; 10 bases fit TRBD1. Per the germline V gene, CDR1 is DFQATT and CDR2 is SNEGSKA (reference sequence). The CDR3 length is 14 residues. The V and J ends lost 3 bases and 7 bases, in that order; junction bases with no gene match: 9. CDR3 in amino acids: CSASYGTGVREQYF. CDR3 in DNA: TGCAGTGCTAGTTACGGGACAGGGGTCCGTGAGCAGTACTTC.

This sequence joins TRBV11-2 and TRBJ2-3; 10 bases fit TRBD2. V dropped 5 bases and J dropped 6; count of bases not matched to a gene: 5. In germline, CDR1 is SGHAT, CDR2 FQNNGV. The CDR3 has 14 residues. CDR3 nucleotides: TGTGCCAGCAGCCGCAGCGGGGGGGCCGATACGCAGTATTTT. This translates into CASSRSGGADTQYF.

The genes are TRBV19 and TRBJ1-2, with 8 bases fitting TRBD1. Germline trimming cut 5 bases from V and 8 bases from J; bases unmatched to any gene: 10. CDR3 length: 14 residues. The germline gives CDR1 LNHDA, CDR2 SQIVND (reference sequence). The CDR3 DNA reads TGTGCCAGTAGTCTCCCTGGACAGGGAAGAGGCTACACCTTC. Translated, it gives CASSLPGQGRGYTF.

The rearrangement links TRBV11-2 to TRBJ1-1; D possibly corresponds to TRBD1 (6 bases). Germline loops: CDR1 SGHAT, CDR2 FQNNGV. Trimming removed 5 bases from V and 4 bases from J, with 17 bases in between. The CDR3 runs to 15 residues. The CDR3 is CASSALQGGSTEAFF. The CDR3 nucleotides read TGTGCCAGCAGCGCCCTACAGGGCGGATCCACTGAAGCTTTCTTT.

The V call is TRBV11-2, the J call TRBJ1-5; D possibly corresponds to TRBD1 (6 bases). This CDR3 has 13 residues. Deletions cut 5 bases from V and 4 bases from J, with 9 bases between. CDR1 and CDR2 from the germline V gene are SGHAT and FQNNGV. CDR3 sequence: CASSLQGNQPQHF. As DNA, the CDR3 is TGTGCCAGCAGCCTACAGGGTAATCAGCCCCAGCATTTT.